Shown below are 30 T cell receptor beta chains from a single sample sequenced in a study of identical twins. One entry per CDR3 protein results from TCRdb running MiXCR on the 5' RACE reads. The sample lists about 720,000 distinct CDR3 sequences, 18% occurring once. The same sample was also studied in work on T cells expressing NK-cell markers.

Material: PBMCs. These receptors came from a woman aged 18-29 years in good health.

This clonotype was seen more than once but under ten times. V usage is TRBV5-1 and J usage is TRBJ2-2; no reliable D call. In germline, CDR1 is SGHRS, CDR2 YFSETQ. The CDR3 is 12 residues long. V dropped 4 bases and J dropped 10 bases, with 11 bases sitting between them. CDR3 residues: CASSHSTEELFF. The CDR3 bases are TGCGCCAGCAGCCATTCAACGGAGGAGCTGTTTTTT.

This clonotype turned up a few times. V gene TRBV5-1 combines with J gene TRBJ2-7, with 9 nucleotides matching TRBD1. This CDR3 is built from 13 residues. V lost 6 bases, J lost 7 bases, and 8 bases stayed unmatched. Germline-derived CDR1 and CDR2 are SGHRS and YFSETQ. The CDR3 bases are TGCGCCAGCACCGGGACAGGGATGAATGAGCAGTACTTC. This codes for CASTGTGMNEQYF.

This clonotype was seen more than once but under ten times. This chain links TRBV29-1 with TRBJ2-5; TRBD1 aligns across 7 bases. Germline-derived CDR1 and CDR2 are SQVTM and ANQGSEA. The CDR3 covers 14 residues. Trimming at V came to 4 bases and at J to 1 base, leaving 6 bases not matched to a gene. In DNA form, the CDR3 reads TGCAGCGTTGGGGACAGTCTGACCCAAGAGACCCAGTACTTC. Amino acids: CSVGDSLTQETQYF.

The chain uses TRBV7-2 and TRBJ2-5; weak D call: TRBD2 (7 bases). V shed 3 bases and J shed 4 bases, with 9 bases lying between them. Germline lookup yields CDR1 SGHTA and CDR2 FQGNSA. This CDR3 is built from 13 residues. The CDR3 loop reads CASSFGGAETQYF. As DNA, the CDR3 is TGTGCCAGCAGCTTTGGGGGGGCAGAGACCCAGTACTTC.

This clonotype was counted a few times. The chain recombines TRBV20-1 with TRBJ2-7; 13 positions agree with TRBD2. The ends lost 3 bases at V and 2 bases at J; junction bases unmatched: 1. The CDR3 has 14 amino acids. Per germline, CDR1 DFQATT and CDR2 SNEGSKA (reference sequence). The CDR3 sequence: CSARTSGGTYEQYF. For the CDR3, the DNA is TGCAGTGCTAGGACTAGCGGGGGGACCTACGAGCAGTACTTC.

This clonotype was counted between two and nine times. The gene calls are TRBV2 and TRBJ2-7; no firm D call. The CDR3 extends over 12 amino acids. With 6 bases removed from V and 7 bases from J, the gap between germline ends came to 13 bases. CDR1 is SNHLY and CDR2 is FYNNEI in the germline V gene. The CDR3 DNA reads TGTGCCAGCAGCCTAACGCTAGTAGAGCAGTACTTC. Protein product: CASSLTLVEQYF. Based on the CDR3 plus reference TRBV2 and TRBJ2-7, the full variable domain is EPEVTQTPSHQVTQMGQEVILRCVPISNHLYFYWYRQILGQKVEFLVSFYNNEISEKSEIFDDQFSVERPDGSNFTLKIRSTKLEDSAMYFCASSLTLVEQYFGPGTRLTVT.

This chain connects TRBV5-1 to TRBJ2-1; a possible D gene is TRBD1 (5 bases). V was pared by 4 bases and J by 7 bases, with 15 bases between. The CDR3 loop spans 14 amino acids. Germline CDR1 reads SGHRS; CDR2 reads YFSETQ. CDR3 DNA sequence: TGCGCCAGCAGCACGGACATTCAGGGTAATGAGCAGTTCTTC. It encodes CASSTDIQGNEQFF. The full variable domain, rest sourced from reference TRBV5-1 and TRBJ2-1, is KAGVTQTPRYLIKTRGQQVTLSCSPISGHRSVSWYQQTPGQGLQFLFEYFSETQRNKGNFPGRFSGRQFSNSRSEMNVSTLELGDSALYLCASSTDIQGNEQFFGPGTRLTVL.

This rearrangement joins TRBV29-1 to TRBJ1-1; D might be TRBD1 (6 bases). The CDR3 is made up of 11 amino acids. Between the trimmed V and J ends, which lost 4 bases and 7 bases, there was a span of 10 bases. Germline lookup yields CDR1 SQVTM and CDR2 ANQGSEA. CDR3 DNA: TGCAGCGTTGCAGGGGCAGTTGAAGCTTTCTTT. This encodes CSVAGAVEAFF.

The chain combines TRBV7-2 with TRBJ2-2; 12 nucleotides agree with TRBD2. CDR1 and CDR2 from the germline V gene are SGHTA and FQGNSA. V shed 7 bases and J 12 bases; nucleotides not matched to a gene: 9. This CDR3 contains 14 residues. The CDR3 nucleotides read TGTGCCAGCATCCTAAGCCTAGCGGGGGGGAAGCTGTTTTTT. Amino acid sequence: CASILSLAGGKLFF.

The chain couples TRBV20-1 to TRBJ1-5; TRBD1 agrees at 7 bases. This CDR3 has 15 residues. With V trimmed by 1 base and J by 7 bases, 10 bases remained unmatched. The germline gives CDR1 DFQATT, CDR2 SNEGSKA (reference sequence). CDR3 in amino acids: CSARGVTGTHQPQHF. Written as DNA, the CDR3 is TGCAGTGCTAGAGGGGTGACAGGGACTCACCAGCCCCAGCATTTT.

This chain connects TRBV9 to TRBJ1-1, with D unresolved. CDR1 and CDR2 (germline): SGDLS, YYNGEE. V was shortened by 6 bases and J by 2 bases, with 14 bases between the two germline ends. The CDR3 extends over 14 amino acids. CDR3 amino acids: CASTELGENTEAFF. The CDR3 coding sequence is TGTGCCAGCACCGAGTTAGGCGAAAACACTGAAGCTTTCTTT.

The rearrangement joins TRBV20-1 to TRBJ1-1; D remains unclear. The CDR3 has 8 residues. Per germline, CDR1 DFQATT and CDR2 SNEGSKA (reference sequence). V was trimmed by 4 bases and J by 7 bases, leaving 1 base between them. The CDR3 region has the DNA TGCAGTGCTAATGAAGCTTTCTTT. Its translation is CSANEAFF.

This clonotype was detected ten times or more. The genes are TRBV5-1 and TRBJ1-3; TRBD1 might be the D (6 bases). Germline V gene lookup returns CDR1 SGHRS and CDR2 YFSETQ. Trimming took off 4 bases at V and 0 bases at J, with 17 bases between the two ends. CDR3 length: 17 amino acids. The CDR3: CASSRRTAQASGNTIYF. CDR3 DNA: TGCGCCAGCAGCCGCAGGACAGCTCAGGCCTCTGGAAACACCATATATTTT.

This clonotype turned up a few times. The CDR3 coding sequence is TGTGCCATCAGTGAGTCAGGGGCAGAAGAGACCCAGTACTTC. This codes for CAISESGAEETQYF. The rearrangement uses TRBV10-3 and TRBJ2-5, with a tentative D call TRBD1 (5 bases). There are 14 residues in the CDR3. The germline gives CDR1 ENHRY, CDR2 SYGVKD. Trimming pared 0 bases from V and 3 bases from J, leaving 8 bases between.

The genes are TRBV7-9 and TRBJ1-2, with 12 nucleotides matching TRBD1. The germline V gene encodes CDR1 SEHNR and CDR2 FQNEAQ (reference sequence). The J segment lost 3 bases and the V segment lost 7 bases, leaving 9 bases of the junction unmatched. The CDR3 has 16 residues. CDR3 sequence: CASNWGQGAVDYGYTF. CDR3 sequence (DNA): TGTGCCAGCAACTGGGGACAGGGGGCCGTGGACTATGGCTACACCTTC.

This chain joins TRBV7-8 and TRBJ2-1; 11 nucleotides match TRBD2. J was trimmed by 4 bases and V by 5 bases; bases with no gene match: 7. Germline V CDR1 and CDR2: SGHVS, FQNEAQ. CDR3 length: 16 amino acids. The CDR3 DNA follows: TGTGCCAGCAGCCCTCATAGCGGGAGGGGGTACAATGAGCAGTTCTTC. It specifies CASSPHSGRGYNEQFF.

This clonotype was seen only a few times. CDR3 DNA: TGCAGCGCCCGTATTTTAGGGTTTCGGGAAAAACTGTTTTTT. Translated: CSARILGFREKLFF. V usage is TRBV29-1 and J usage is TRBJ1-4; D not resolved. Germline loops: CDR1 SQVTM, CDR2 ANQGSEA. The length of the CDR3 is 14 residues. V lost 7 bases to trimming and J lost 8 bases, with 20 bases between them.

The genes are TRBV20-1 and TRBJ2-1; 8 nucleotides agree with TRBD2. Germline values: CDR1 DFQATT, CDR2 SNEGSKA (reference sequence). The V and J ends lost 0 bases and 2 bases, in that order; junction bases with no gene match: 12. The CDR3 extends over 18 amino acids. Written as DNA, the CDR3 is TGCAGTGCTAGAGATATGATCCAGCGGGAGATCCCCTACAATGAGCAGTTCTTC. This encodes CSARDMIQREIPYNEQFF.

This clonotype has only a few counts. This sequence joins TRBV29-1 and TRBJ1-1; 8 nucleotides align to TRBD1. V dropped 1 base and J dropped 5; count of bases not matched to a gene: 6. Germline values: CDR1 SQVTM, CDR2 ANQGSEA. CDR3 length equals 14 residues. CDR3 loop: CSVEANRGDTEAFF. CDR3 nucleotides: TGCAGCGTTGAAGCGAACAGGGGGGATACTGAAGCTTTCTTT. Looking up the rest from reference TRBV29-1 and TRBJ1-1 gives the full variable domain: SAVISQKPSRDICQRGTSLTIQCQVDSQVTMMFWYRQQPGQSLTLIATANQGSEATYESGFVIDKFPISRPNLTFSTLTVSNMSPEDSSIYLCSVEANRGDTEAFFGQGTRLTVV.

The chain links TRBV12-3 or TRBV12-4 to TRBJ2-7; 7 bases agree with TRBD2. The CDR3 has 16 amino acids. The V gene end was trimmed by 6 bases and the J gene end by 0 bases; junction bases not matched to a gene: 11. CDR3 amino acids: CASSPIPGLPSYEQYF. Here the CDR3 DNA reads TGTGCCAGCAGCCCCATTCCGGGACTACCCTCCTACGAGCAGTACTTC.

This clonotype occurred a few times. The V call is TRBV29-1, the J call TRBJ2-1, with D unresolved. Germline CDR1 and CDR2: SQVTM and ANQGSEA. V was trimmed by 0 bases and J by 6 bases, leaving 6 bases between them. The CDR3 has 12 residues. The CDR3 coding sequence is TGCAGCGTTGAAGAGGAAAGCAATGAGCAGTTCTTC. This gives the protein CSVEEESNEQFF.

This sequence joins TRBV5-1 and TRBJ2-7, with D maybe TRBD2 (6 bases). Germline V lookup: CDR1 SGHRS, CDR2 YFSETQ. V was shortened by 0 bases and J by 7 bases, with 20 bases between the two germline ends. The CDR3 has 16 amino acids. Here the CDR3 reads CASSLARGDLLGEQYF. The CDR3 DNA is TGCGCCAGCAGCTTGGCGCGGGGAGACTTACTGGGGGAGCAGTACTTC.

This clonotype has more than one count but fewer than ten. The gene calls are TRBV5-1 and TRBJ2-1; 9 nucleotides agree with TRBD2. CDR1 is SGHRS, CDR2 YFSETQ, per germline. The CDR3 extends over 14 amino acids. V lost 4 bases to trimming and J lost 8 bases; unmatched junction nucleotides: 7. The CDR3 nucleotides are TGCGCCAGCAGCCTGCATACTAGCGGGTATGAGCAGTTCTTC. Residues: CASSLHTSGYEQFF.

This chain uses TRBV3-1 with TRBJ2-7; 9 bases are shared with TRBD1. This CDR3 has 11 residues. The junction had 7 bases not matched to a gene; V was cut back by 9 bases and J by 10 bases. The V gene's germline CDR1 is LGHDT and CDR2 YNNKEL (reference sequence). CDR3 coding DNA: TGTGCCAGTAGGGACAGGGAAAGACAGTACTTC. This sequence encodes CASRDRERQYF.

The rearrangement uses TRBV20-1 and TRBJ1-1, with a tentative D call TRBD1 (6 bases). Germline V lookup: CDR1 DFQATT, CDR2 SNEGSKA (reference sequence). The CDR3 loop spans 11 amino acids. Written as DNA, the CDR3 is TGCACCCTAGGGGGGTACACTGAAGCTTTCTTT. This translates into CTLGGYTEAFF.

This clonotype occurred a few times. V gene TRBV10-3 combines with J gene TRBJ1-1; weak D call: TRBD1 (5 bases). The CDR3 runs to 14 residues. V was pared by 9 bases and J by 1 base, with 15 bases between. Germline CDR1 and CDR2: ENHRY and SYGVKD. The CDR3 coding sequence is TGTGCCATGAGGGGAGGGTCGAAGAACACTGAAGCTTTCTTT. This codes for CAMRGGSKNTEAFF.

In this sample, this clonotype turned up a few times. J is TRBJ2-3 and V is TRBV6-1; 9 bases align to TRBD1. This CDR3 is 14 amino acids long. The germline CDR1 and CDR2 sequences are MNHNS and SASEGT. V lost 6 bases and J lost 1; bases outside the gene matches: 2. CDR3 protein: CASRRQGGTDTQYF. The CDR3 DNA sequence: TGTGCCAGCAGGCGACAGGGGGGCACAGATACGCAGTATTTT.

There are a few counts of this clonotype. The rearrangement joins TRBV29-1 to TRBJ2-3; D remains unclear. Trimming shortened V by 2 bases and J by 2 bases, and 11 bases separated the two germline ends. Looked up from germline, CDR1 is SQVTM and CDR2 is ANQGSEA. This CDR3 contains 14 residues. The CDR3 DNA follows: TGCAGCGTTGAATGGCTTACCCCCACAGATACGCAGTATTTT. Protein: CSVEWLTPTDTQYF.

This chain uses TRBV9 with TRBJ1-2, with 7 bases identical to TRBD1. The CDR3 has 15 residues. Germline V lookup: CDR1 SGDLS, CDR2 YYNGEE. V shed 0 bases, J shed 5 bases, and the junction held 7 bases outside the gene matches. The CDR3 loop reads CASSVDIRGPYGYTF. For the CDR3, the DNA is TGTGCCAGCAGCGTAGATATTAGGGGGCCATATGGCTACACCTTC.

Ten or more counts support this clonotype. The genes are TRBV7-6 and TRBJ2-7; D call uncertain. V lost 5 bases and J 0 bases, leaving 11 bases between the germline ends. Germline CDR1 and CDR2: SGHVS and FNYEAQ. The CDR3 consists of 14 residues. This chain's CDR3 is CASSGRSSSYEQYF. CDR3 DNA sequence: TGTGCCAGCAGCGGTAGATCTAGCTCCTACGAGCAGTACTTC.